This is a list of T cell receptor beta chains from one sample in a study of identical twins. Using its own MiXCR run on the 5' RACE reads, TCRdb lists one record per CDR3 protein. Among 550,000 to 700,000 distinct CDR3 sequences, roughly 9.5% were seen once, and the ten largest hold around 3%. The data were also submitted as part of a second study, on yellow fever vaccine responses in identical twins.

Sequenced: PBMCs. These receptors were taken from a woman aged 18-29 years in good health. The CDR3 runs from the conserved cysteine through the conserved F or W. The order of the fields is CDR3 protein, CDR3 DNA, V gene, clone size, CDR3 length, D gene, J gene. The D gene is left open where the match is weak. Size values are once, few and many counts, or a class for expanded clones, and some rows have none.

CDR3aa: CASSQVGNTIYF
CDR3nt: TGTGCCAGCAGCCAGGTGGGGAACACCATATATTTT
v_gene: TRBV6-1
abundance: few
len: 12
d_gene: -
j_gene: TRBJ1-3

CDR3aa: CASSSNERASYNEQFF
CDR3nt: TGTGCCAGCAGTAGTAATGAGCGGGCCTCCTACAATGAGCAGTTCTTC
v_gene: TRBV6-2/TRBV6-3
abundance: many
len: 16
d_gene: -
j_gene: TRBJ2-1

CDR3aa: CASAQLGSPLHF
CDR3nt: TGTGCCAGCGCCCAATTGGGTTCACCCCTCCACTTT
v_gene: TRBV12-3/TRBV12-4
abundance: few
len: 12
d_gene: -
j_gene: TRBJ1-6

CDR3aa: CASSLKGSGREDGYTF
CDR3nt: TGTGCCAGCAGTTTAAAGGGATCGGGCAGGGAGGATGGCTACACCTTC
v_gene: TRBV12-3/TRBV12-4
abundance: many
len: 16
d_gene: -
j_gene: TRBJ1-2

CDR3aa: CASSSIRAVGANVLTF
CDR3nt: TGTGCCAGCAGCTCTATTAGGGCGGTAGGGGCCAACGTCCTGACTTTC
v_gene: TRBV5-6
abundance: many
len: 16
d_gene: -
j_gene: TRBJ2-6

CDR3aa: CSARDLGLNTDTQYF
CDR3nt: TGCAGTGCTAGAGATCTAGGACTAAACACAGATACGCAGTATTTT
v_gene: TRBV20-1
abundance: many
len: 15
d_gene: -
j_gene: TRBJ2-3

CDR3aa: CASSEAPGGNQPQHF
CDR3nt: TGTGCCAGCAGTGAAGCTCCGGGAGGCAATCAGCCCCAGCATTTT
v_gene: TRBV6-1
abundance: -
len: 15
d_gene: -
j_gene: TRBJ1-5

CDR3aa: CASSSLTSGRPFYKETQYF
CDR3nt: TGTGCCAGCAGTTCCTTGACTAGCGGGAGGCCATTTTATAAAGAGACCCAGTACTTC
v_gene: TRBV12-3/TRBV12-4
abundance: few
len: 19
d_gene: TRBD2
j_gene: TRBJ2-5

CDR3aa: CASSLTVGSRRDEQYF
CDR3nt: TGTGCCAGCAGCCTCACGGTCGGATCCCGCCGGGACGAGCAGTACTTC
v_gene: TRBV3-1
abundance: -
len: 16
d_gene: -
j_gene: TRBJ2-7

CDR3aa: CSVERGISGNTIYF
CDR3nt: TGCAGCGTTGAAAGGGGGATTTCTGGAAACACCATATATTTT
v_gene: TRBV29-1
abundance: -
len: 14
d_gene: -
j_gene: TRBJ1-3